What follows are 2 T cell receptor beta chains derived from one specimen sequenced in a study of blood T cell repertoires in COVID-19. Sequenced by immunoSEQ multiplex PCR; TCRdb stores in-frame clones only, minus some. The data contain fewer than 130,000 clones, under 75% of them singletons. Material: peripheral blood. These receptors all stem from a woman aged 55-69 years with acute or convalescent COVID-19.

The V and J genes are TRBV20-1 and TRBJ2-1, with unresolved D. V lost 3 bases to trimming and J lost 7 bases, with 7 bases between them. This CDR3 region has 11 residues. Germline lookup yields CDR1 DFQATT and CDR2 SNEGSKA (reference sequence). The CDR3 protein is CSARAHNEQFF. Here the CDR3 DNA reads TGCAGTGCTAGGGCTCATAATGAGCAGTTCTTC.

This chain links TRBV5-1 with TRBJ2-3; no clear D. CDR3 length equals 15 residues. The V end was cut by 0 bases, the J end by 0 bases, with 8 bases between. CDR1 and CDR2 (germline): SGHRS, YFSETQ. CDR3 sequence reads: CASSLGAVSTDTQYF. Here the CDR3 DNA reads TGCGCCAGCAGCTTGGGTGCAGTCAGCACAGATACGCAGTATTTT. Based on the CDR3 plus reference TRBV5-1 and TRBJ2-3, the full variable domain is KAGVTQTPRYLIKTRGQQVTLSCSPISGHRSVSWYQQTPGQGLQFLFEYFSETQRNKGNFPGRFSGRQFSNSRSEMNVSTLELGDSALYLCASSLGAVSTDTQYFGPGTRLTVL.